These 10 T cell receptor beta chains came from one sample sequenced in a study of shared clonotypes between healthy human individuals (dated by TCRdb to about 2020). Library construction relied on the immunoSEQ multiplex PCR assay. Imported from immuneACCESS, the table was reduced by TCRdb to in-frame sequences with V and J called. These copies leave out some clones; in studies compared against another copy, an unresolved V gene accounts for under half, and the cause of the remainder is not known. The sample table records 2 million to 2.5 million clones; approximately 95% of these occur just once. Clones ranked in the top ten supply 0.3% to 0.4% of the sample. Input material: naive CD4+ T cells from PBMCs. Per the publication, the cell subset or site label means: CD45RA+ positively selected. Receptors were obtained from a man younger than 35 in good health. Some clones in this sample may be carry-over from other donors' samples.

The chain recombines TRBV7-9 with TRBJ2-1; either TRBD1 or TRBD2 may supply D (5 bases each). The CDR3 length is 15 residues. The germline V gene encodes CDR1 SEHNR and CDR2 FQNEAQ (reference sequence). V lost 5 bases, J lost 2 bases, and 13 bases lay in between. CDR3 region: CASSARDLAYNEQFF. DNA of the CDR3: TGTGCCAGCAGCGCCCGGGACCTCGCCTACAATGAGCAGTTCTTC.

The rearrangement joins TRBV7-2 to TRBJ1-1; D unclear. This CDR3 comprises 13 residues. V lost 5 bases to trimming and J lost 5 bases, with 12 bases between them. Germline CDR1 SGHTA, CDR2 FQGNSA. In DNA, the CDR3 is TGTGCCAGCAGCGCATGGGGAGGAACTGAAGCTTTCTTT. Its protein is CASSAWGGTEAFF.

The V and J genes are TRBV27 and TRBJ2-3, with TRBD2 matching over 14 bases. CDR1 and CDR2 from the germline V gene are MNHEY and SMNVEV (reference sequence). The CDR3 is 18 amino acids. Trimming at V came to 2 bases and at J to 0 bases, leaving 4 bases not matched to a gene. CDR3 sequence (DNA): TGTGCCAGCAGTTTAAGACTAGCGGGAGGGACTAGCACAGATACGCAGTATTTT. This encodes CASSLRLAGGTSTDTQYF.

The chain has TRBV4-3 and TRBJ2-1; no clear D gene. The germline V and J ends were trimmed by 3 bases and 6 bases, with 18 bases remaining between them. CDR1 is LGHNA, CDR2 YSLEER, per germline. This CDR3 comprises 16 residues. CDR3 residues: CASSHLWAEQSNEQFF. The CDR3 DNA reads as TGCGCCAGCAGCCACCTCTGGGCGGAACAATCCAATGAGCAGTTCTTC.

The V call is TRBV28, the J call TRBJ1-3, with TRBD1 as a possible D gene (6 bases). The germline V gene encodes CDR1 MDHEN and CDR2 SYDVKM. There are 13 residues in the CDR3. Trimming stripped 6 bases from V and 8 bases from J, with 14 bases between. CDR3 nucleotide sequence: TGTGCCAGCAGGACAGGCGTCGGGGACACCATATATTTT. Translating it yields CASRTGVGDTIYF.

The genes are TRBV9 and TRBJ2-5; 11 nucleotides line up with TRBD2. V lost 2 bases and J lost 1; bases outside the gene matches: 4. Germline CDR1 SGDLS, CDR2 YYNGEE. This CDR3 is built from 16 residues. The CDR3 reads CASSVTGTSGQETQYF. The CDR3 DNA reads as TGTGCCAGCAGCGTCACCGGGACTAGCGGCCAAGAGACCCAGTACTTC.

The chain employs TRBV12-5 and TRBJ1-1, with D hard to call. Germline CDR1 LGHNT, CDR2 FRNRAP. Trimming stripped 6 bases from V and 0 bases from J, with 8 bases between. The CDR3 runs to 13 residues. CDR3 sequence (DNA): TGTGCTAGTGGGACGGCTTTGAACACTGAAGCTTTCTTT. Protein sequence: CASGTALNTEAFF.

The V gene is TRBV6-1, the J gene TRBJ2-7; the match to TRBD2 covers 9 bases. Germline V gene data show CDR1 as MNHNS and CDR2 as SASEGT. This CDR3 has 15 residues. Losses at the gene ends were 6 bases for V and 0 bases for J; bases not matched to a gene: 6. CDR3 region: CASRAGTSLSYEQYF. The CDR3 nucleotides are TGTGCCAGCAGGGCCGGGACTAGCCTCTCCTACGAGCAGTACTTC.

The chain carries TRBV19 and TRBJ2-7, with TRBD2 as a possible D gene (5 bases). The CDR3 sequence is 15 residues long. Germline CDR1 and CDR2: LNHDA and SQIVND (reference sequence). Trimming stripped 4 bases from V and 5 bases from J, with 18 bases between. The chain's CDR3 is CASSRKLVWVDEQYF. CDR3 DNA sequence: TGTGCCAGTAGTAGGAAACTAGTTTGGGTCGACGAGCAGTACTTC.

V and J are TRBV7-8 and TRBJ1-3; D gene unclear. Germline V gives CDR1 SGHVS, CDR2 FQNEAQ. The germline V and J ends were trimmed by 5 bases and 0 bases, with 17 bases remaining between them. The CDR3 is made up of 17 amino acids. CDR3 nucleotide sequence: TGTGCCAGCAGCCTACTCCGAGTCGGGCCCTCTGGAAACACCATATATTTT. It translates to CASSLLRVGPSGNTIYF. Looking up the rest from reference TRBV7-8 and TRBJ1-3 gives the full variable domain: GAGVSQSPRYKVAKRGQDVALRCDPISGHVSLFWYQQALGQGPEFLTYFQNEAQLDKSGLPSDRFFAERPEGSVSTLKIQRTQQEDSAVYLCASSLLRVGPSGNTIYFGEGSWLTVV.